These 16 T cell receptor beta chains were all obtained from the same sample, sequenced in a study of cytomegalovirus exposure and HLA in healthy donors. Here immunoSEQ multiplex PCR was the method, and the copy in TCRdb shows in-frame clones only, minus some. In the table there are about 360,000 clones, approximately 90% of which are singletons. Input material: PBMCs. These receptors were taken from a woman aged 18-35 years in good health and CMV-seronegative.

CDR3 DNA sequence: TGTGCCAGCGGTCAGCGGGCTACCTTAGATACGCAGTATTTT. Translating gives CASGQRATLDTQYF. The chain uses TRBV27 and TRBJ2-3; D is perhaps TRBD2 (6 bases). Trimming removed 8 bases from V and 5 bases from J, with 17 bases in between. The CDR3 is 14 amino acids. Germline V gene lookup returns CDR1 MNHEY and CDR2 SMNVEV (reference sequence).

The genes are TRBV6-1 and TRBJ1-2, with D unresolved. V shed 6 bases and J shed 8 bases, with 13 bases lying between them. Germline values: CDR1 MNHNS, CDR2 SASEGT. The CDR3 covers 12 residues. CDR3 sequence (DNA): TGTGCCAGCAGCCCAGCCGGGGAGGGCTACACCTTC. Translating it yields CASSPAGEGYTF.

The chain carries TRBV14 and TRBJ1-1, with D perhaps matching TRBD1 (5 bases). V lost 3 bases, J lost 4 bases, and 9 bases lay in between. Germline CDR1 reads SGHDN; CDR2 reads FVKESK. The CDR3 sequence is 13 residues long. The CDR3 sequence is CASSQRGSTEAFF. CDR3 DNA: TGTGCCAGCAGCCAGCGGGGGAGCACTGAAGCTTTCTTT.

The chain combines TRBV4-1 with TRBJ2-3; a weak D match, TRBD2 (6 bases). Germline loops: CDR1 MGHRA, CDR2 YSYEKL. CDR3 length: 14 amino acids. V gave up 3 bases and J gave up 4 bases, with 11 bases separating them. CDR3: CASSQKLAPDTQYF. Here the CDR3 DNA reads TGCGCCAGCAGCCAGAAACTAGCCCCAGATACGCAGTATTTT.

This clone was observed a handful of times. The V and J genes are TRBV6-6 and TRBJ2-7, with D possibly matching TRBD2 (5 bases). The CDR3 spans 15 residues. Germline assignment: CDR1 MNHNY and CDR2 SVGAGI (reference sequence). The V gene lost 0 bases and the J gene lost 7 bases, with 16 bases spanning the gap. Here the CDR3 reads CASSYSSGGLREQYF. Written as DNA, the CDR3 is TGTGCCAGCAGTTACTCGAGTGGAGGACTGAGGGAGCAGTACTTC.

CDR3 protein: CASSLGTGGSQQETQYF. The CDR3 DNA sequence: TGCGCCAGCAGCTTGGGGACAGGGGGCTCTCAGCAAGAGACCCAGTACTTC. The chain is built from TRBV5-1 and TRBJ2-5; 11 positions agree with TRBD1. The CDR3 sequence is 17 residues long. V lost 0 bases to trimming and J lost 2 bases; unmatched junction nucleotides: 6. In germline, CDR1 is SGHRS, CDR2 YFSETQ.

The chain couples TRBV5-4 to TRBJ2-3; 8 bases fit TRBD2. V was pared by 3 bases and J by 2 bases, with 8 bases of the junction left unmatched. The CDR3 covers 16 residues. The germline V gene encodes CDR1 SGHNT and CDR2 YYREEE (reference sequence). The CDR3 loop reads CASSWEAGATTDTQYF. The CDR3 DNA reads TGTGCCAGCAGCTGGGAAGCGGGAGCGACCACAGATACGCAGTATTTT.

This chain connects TRBV5-1 to TRBJ2-7; D is ambiguous. Trimming left V 0 bases short and J 3 bases short, with 10 bases between. The CDR3 consists of 14 residues. CDR1 and CDR2 (germline): SGHRS, YFSETQ. CDR3 protein: CASSLESVYYEQYF. Here the CDR3 DNA reads TGCGCCAGCAGCTTGGAATCCGTATACTACGAGCAGTACTTC.

The genes are TRBV7-9 and TRBJ2-1; 14 bases align to TRBD2. Germline-derived CDR1 and CDR2 are SEHNR and FQNEAQ (reference sequence). J lost 6 bases, V lost 4 bases, and 8 bases had no gene match. The CDR3 is made up of 17 amino acids. The CDR3 sequence is CASSYRLAGGPVNEQFF. The CDR3 region has the DNA TGTGCCAGCAGCTACCGACTAGCGGGAGGGCCAGTCAATGAGCAGTTCTTC.

This clone was observed a single time. The chain carries TRBV7-8 and TRBJ2-1; 8 bases are shared with TRBD2. The J segment lost 6 bases and the V segment lost 3 bases, leaving 16 bases of the junction unmatched. The CDR3 is 18 residues long. Germline CDR1 reads SGHVS; CDR2 reads FQNEAQ. CDR3 in amino acids: CASSFLTSVRGILNEQFF. The CDR3 DNA reads TGTGCCAGCAGCTTTCTGACTAGCGTACGGGGGATTCTCAATGAGCAGTTCTTC.

The rearrangement joins TRBV20-1 to TRBJ1-2, with unresolved D. The CDR3 consists of 11 residues. The germline CDR1 and CDR2 sequences are DFQATT and SNEGSKA (reference sequence). The V gene lost 0 bases and the J gene lost 8 bases, with 7 bases spanning the gap. The CDR3 protein is CSARDVSGYTF. The CDR3 DNA is TGCAGTGCTAGAGATGTTTCAGGCTACACCTTC.

The chain uses TRBV29-1 and TRBJ2-7, with TRBD1 identical over 7 bases. Germline-derived CDR1 and CDR2 are SQVTM and ANQGSEA. The CDR3 length is 12 residues. Unmatched junction bases numbered 4, after V lost 4 bases and J lost 4 bases. In DNA, the CDR3 is TGCAGCGTTGGACAGGGCAGGTACGAGCAGTACTTC. Protein sequence: CSVGQGRYEQYF.

V is TRBV4-1 and J is TRBJ2-1; 11 bases fit TRBD2. This CDR3 contains 18 residues. Unmatched junction bases numbered 11, after V lost 2 bases and J lost 5 bases. Per germline, CDR1 MGHRA and CDR2 YSYEKL. The CDR3 DNA follows: TGCGCCAGCAGCCAATTTCTAGCGGGGGGTCAAAGAAACAATGAGCAGTTCTTC. Protein product: CASSQFLAGGQRNNEQFF.

The rearrangement links TRBV7-9 to TRBJ2-7, with 10 bases matching TRBD2. The germline V gene has CDR1 SEHNR and CDR2 FQNEAQ (reference sequence). CDR3 length equals 15 residues. V was pared by 3 bases and J by 4 bases, with 6 bases of the junction left unmatched. The CDR3: CASSFSGRAAYEQYF. The CDR3 DNA reads as TGTGCCAGCAGCTTCAGCGGGAGGGCCGCATACGAGCAGTACTTC. The entire variable domain, with the rest obtained from reference TRBV7-9 and TRBJ2-7, is as follows: DTGVSQNPRHKITKRGQNVTFRCDPISEHNRLYWYRQTLGQGPEFLTYFQNEAQLEKSRLLSDRFSAERPKGSFSTLEIQRTEQGDSAMYLCASSFSGRAAYEQYFGPGTRLTVT.

A remark on this clone: Within the sample, other DNA sequences also encode this same CDR3. The genes are TRBV5-1 and TRBJ2-3, with a weak D call TRBD1 (6 bases). This CDR3 has 15 amino acids. The germline V gene encodes CDR1 SGHRS and CDR2 YFSETQ. Trimming stripped 5 bases from V and 2 bases from J, with 15 bases between. The CDR3 nucleotides are TGCGCCAGCAGTTTGAACAGGGCTTCCACAGATACGCAGTATTTT. Protein sequence: CASSLNRASTDTQYF.

This chain links TRBV30 with TRBJ1-5; D call uncertain. The CDR3 sequence is 13 residues long. Germline CDR1 and CDR2: GTSNPN and SVGIG (reference sequence). The V end was cut by 0 bases, the J end by 7 bases, with 10 bases between. For the CDR3, the DNA is TGTGCCTGGAGTGTACGGGGTGCCCAGCCCCAGCATTTT. Translated: CAWSVRGAQPQHF.